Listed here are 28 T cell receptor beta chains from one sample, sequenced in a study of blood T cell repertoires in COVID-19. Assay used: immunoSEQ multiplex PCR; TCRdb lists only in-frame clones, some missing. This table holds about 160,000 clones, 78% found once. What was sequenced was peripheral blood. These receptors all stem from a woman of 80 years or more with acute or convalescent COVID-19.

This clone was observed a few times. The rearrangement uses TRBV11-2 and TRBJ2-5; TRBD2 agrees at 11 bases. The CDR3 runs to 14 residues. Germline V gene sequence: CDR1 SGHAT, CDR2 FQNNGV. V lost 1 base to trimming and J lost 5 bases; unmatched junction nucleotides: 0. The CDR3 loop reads CASSLGTSGETQYF. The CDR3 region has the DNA TGTGCCAGCAGCTTAGGGACTAGCGGGGAGACCCAGTACTTC.

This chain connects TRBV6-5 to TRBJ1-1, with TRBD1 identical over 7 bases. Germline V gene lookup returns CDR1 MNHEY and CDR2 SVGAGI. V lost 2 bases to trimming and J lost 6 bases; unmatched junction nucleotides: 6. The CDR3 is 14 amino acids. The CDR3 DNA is TGTGCCAGCAGTTACGGTCGACAGGGTTCTGAAGCTTTCTTT. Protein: CASSYGRQGSEAFF.

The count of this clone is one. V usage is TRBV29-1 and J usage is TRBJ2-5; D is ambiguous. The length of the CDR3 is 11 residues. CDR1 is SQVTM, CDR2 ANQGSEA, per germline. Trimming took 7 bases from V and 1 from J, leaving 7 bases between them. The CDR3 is CSEQLQETQYF. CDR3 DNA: TGCAGCGAACAGCTCCAAGAGACCCAGTACTTC.

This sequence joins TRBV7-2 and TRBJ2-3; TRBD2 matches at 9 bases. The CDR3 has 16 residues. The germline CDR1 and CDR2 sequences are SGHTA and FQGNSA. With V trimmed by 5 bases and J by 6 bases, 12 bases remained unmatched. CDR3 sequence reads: CASSPQGLAQSDTQYF. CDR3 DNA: TGTGCCAGCAGCCCCCAGGGACTAGCTCAATCGGATACGCAGTATTTT. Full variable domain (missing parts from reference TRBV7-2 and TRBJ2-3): GAGVSQSPSNKVTEKGKDVELRCDPISGHTALYWYRQSLGQGLEFLIYFQGNSAPDKSGLPSDRFSAERTGGSVSTLTIQRTQQEDSAVYLCASSPQGLAQSDTQYFGPGTRLTVL.

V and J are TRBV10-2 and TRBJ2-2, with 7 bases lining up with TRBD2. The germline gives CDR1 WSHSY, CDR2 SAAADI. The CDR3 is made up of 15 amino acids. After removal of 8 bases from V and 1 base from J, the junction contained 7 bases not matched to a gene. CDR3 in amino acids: CASRIAGLNTGELFF. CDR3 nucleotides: TGCGCCAGCCGAATAGCGGGCCTGAACACCGGGGAGCTGTTTTTT.

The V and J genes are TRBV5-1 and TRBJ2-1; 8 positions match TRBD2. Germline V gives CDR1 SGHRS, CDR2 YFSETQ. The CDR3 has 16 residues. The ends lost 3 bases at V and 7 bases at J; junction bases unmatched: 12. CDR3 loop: CASSWGAGGARNEQFF. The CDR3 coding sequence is TGCGCCAGCAGCTGGGGGGCGGGAGGTGCCCGTAATGAGCAGTTCTTC.

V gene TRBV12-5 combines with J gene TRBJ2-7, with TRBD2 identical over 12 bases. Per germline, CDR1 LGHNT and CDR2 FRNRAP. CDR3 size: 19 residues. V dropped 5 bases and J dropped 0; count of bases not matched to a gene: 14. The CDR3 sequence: CASGTAGTVTSGSSYEQYF. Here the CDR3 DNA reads TGTGCTAGTGGTACTGCCGGGACTGTGACTAGCGGGAGCTCCTACGAGCAGTACTTC.

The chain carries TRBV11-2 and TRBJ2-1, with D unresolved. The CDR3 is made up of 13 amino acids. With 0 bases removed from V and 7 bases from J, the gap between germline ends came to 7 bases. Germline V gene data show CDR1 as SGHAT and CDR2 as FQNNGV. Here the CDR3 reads CASSLEILNEQFF. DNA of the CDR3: TGTGCCAGCAGCTTAGAAATCTTAAATGAGCAGTTCTTC.

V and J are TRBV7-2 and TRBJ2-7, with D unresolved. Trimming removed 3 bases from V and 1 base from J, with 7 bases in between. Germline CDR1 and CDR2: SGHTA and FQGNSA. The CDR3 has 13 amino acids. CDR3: CASSFGQSYEQYF. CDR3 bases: TGTGCCAGCAGCTTTGGGCAGTCCTACGAGCAGTACTTC.

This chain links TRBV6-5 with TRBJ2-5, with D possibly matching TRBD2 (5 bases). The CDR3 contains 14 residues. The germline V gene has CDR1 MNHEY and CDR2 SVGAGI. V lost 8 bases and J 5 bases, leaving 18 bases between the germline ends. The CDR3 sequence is CASDPRAPGETQYF. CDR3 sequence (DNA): TGTGCCAGCGACCCAAGGGCCCCGGGGGAGACCCAGTACTTC.

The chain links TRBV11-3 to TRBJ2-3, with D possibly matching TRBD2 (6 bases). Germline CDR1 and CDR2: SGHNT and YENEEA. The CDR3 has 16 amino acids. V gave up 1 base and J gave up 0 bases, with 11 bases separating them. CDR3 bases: TGTGCCAGCAGCTTAGGTAGCGGAACTAGCACAGATACGCAGTATTTT. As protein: CASSLGSGTSTDTQYF. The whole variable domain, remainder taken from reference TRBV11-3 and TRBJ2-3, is EAGVVQSPRYKIIEKKQPVAFWCNPISGHNTLYWYLQNLGQGPELLIRYENEEAVDDSQLPKDRFSAERLKGVDSTLKIQPAELGDSAVYLCASSLGSGTSTDTQYFGPGTRLTVL.

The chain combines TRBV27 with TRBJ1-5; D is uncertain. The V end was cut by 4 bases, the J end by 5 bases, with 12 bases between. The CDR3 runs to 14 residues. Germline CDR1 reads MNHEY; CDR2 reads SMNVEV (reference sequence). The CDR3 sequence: CASSSRRGYQPQHF. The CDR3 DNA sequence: TGTGCCAGCAGTTCCCGACGAGGTTATCAGCCCCAGCATTTT.

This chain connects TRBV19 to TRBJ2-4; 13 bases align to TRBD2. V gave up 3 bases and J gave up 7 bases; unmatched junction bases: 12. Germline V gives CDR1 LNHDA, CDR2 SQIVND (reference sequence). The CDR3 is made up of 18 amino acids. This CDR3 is CASSISLSGTSGTNIQYF. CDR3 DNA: TGTGCCAGTAGTATTTCCTTATCCGGGACTAGCGGGACTAACATTCAGTACTTC.

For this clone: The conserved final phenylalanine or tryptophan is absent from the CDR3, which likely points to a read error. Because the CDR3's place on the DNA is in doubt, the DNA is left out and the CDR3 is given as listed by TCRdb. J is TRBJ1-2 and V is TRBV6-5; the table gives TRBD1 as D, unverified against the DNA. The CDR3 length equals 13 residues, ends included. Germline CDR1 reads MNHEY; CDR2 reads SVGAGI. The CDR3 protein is CASTPGGQTRFFI.

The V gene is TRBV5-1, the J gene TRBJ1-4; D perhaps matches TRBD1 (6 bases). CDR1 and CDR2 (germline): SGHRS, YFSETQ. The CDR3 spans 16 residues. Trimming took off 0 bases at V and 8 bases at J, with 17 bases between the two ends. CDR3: CASSLVAGQRGEKLFF. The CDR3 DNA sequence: TGCGCCAGCAGCTTGGTGGCAGGACAGAGGGGGGAAAAACTGTTTTTT.

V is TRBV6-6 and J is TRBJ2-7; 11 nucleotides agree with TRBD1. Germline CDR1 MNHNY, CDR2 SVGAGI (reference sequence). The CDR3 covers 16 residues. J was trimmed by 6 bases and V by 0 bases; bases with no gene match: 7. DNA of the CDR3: TGTGCCAGCAGTTACTCTCTCGGACAGGGGGCTGGCGAGCAGTACTTC. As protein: CASSYSLGQGAGEQYF.

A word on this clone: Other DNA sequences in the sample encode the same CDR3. The CDR3 DNA sequence: TGCAGTGCTAGTTTACGGGGGAACTATGGCTACACCTTC. Amino acids: CSASLRGNYGYTF. The V call is TRBV20-1, the J call TRBJ1-2; perhaps TRBD1 as D (5 bases). The ends were cut back, 3 bases at V and 2 bases at J, with 10 bases in the middle. The CDR3 sequence is 13 residues long. Germline loops: CDR1 DFQATT, CDR2 SNEGSKA (reference sequence).

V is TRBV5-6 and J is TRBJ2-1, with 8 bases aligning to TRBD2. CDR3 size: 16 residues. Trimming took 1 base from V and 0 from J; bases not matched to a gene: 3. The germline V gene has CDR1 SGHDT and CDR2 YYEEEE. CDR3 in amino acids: CASSLYGTSSYNEQFF. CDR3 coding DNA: TGTGCCAGCAGCTTGTATGGGACTAGCTCCTACAATGAGCAGTTCTTC.

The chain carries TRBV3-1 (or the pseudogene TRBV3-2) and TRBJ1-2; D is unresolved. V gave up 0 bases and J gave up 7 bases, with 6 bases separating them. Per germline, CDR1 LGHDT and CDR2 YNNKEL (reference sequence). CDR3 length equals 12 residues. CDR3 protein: CASSQEGGGYTF. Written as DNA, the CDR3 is TGTGCCAGCAGCCAAGAAGGCGGTGGCTACACCTTC.

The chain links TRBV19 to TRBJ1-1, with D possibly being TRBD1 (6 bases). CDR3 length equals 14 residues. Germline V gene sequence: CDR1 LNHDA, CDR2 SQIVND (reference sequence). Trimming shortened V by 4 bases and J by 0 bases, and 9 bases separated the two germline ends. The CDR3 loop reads CASSTGTLNTEAFF. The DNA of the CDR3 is TGTGCCAGTAGTACCGGGACACTGAACACTGAAGCTTTCTTT.

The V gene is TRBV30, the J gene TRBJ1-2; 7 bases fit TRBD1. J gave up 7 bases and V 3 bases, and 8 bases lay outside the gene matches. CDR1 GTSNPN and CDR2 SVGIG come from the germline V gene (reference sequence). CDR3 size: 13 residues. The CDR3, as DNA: TGTGCCTGGAGGACAGGGAATTACCCTGGCTACACCTTC. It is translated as CAWRTGNYPGYTF.

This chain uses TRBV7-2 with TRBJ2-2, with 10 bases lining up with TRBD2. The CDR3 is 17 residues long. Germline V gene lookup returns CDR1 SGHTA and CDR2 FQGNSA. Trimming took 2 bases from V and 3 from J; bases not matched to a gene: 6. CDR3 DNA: TGTGCCAGCAGCTTACAAGCGGGGGGGGCGGACACCGGGGAGCTGTTTTTT. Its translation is CASSLQAGGADTGELFF.

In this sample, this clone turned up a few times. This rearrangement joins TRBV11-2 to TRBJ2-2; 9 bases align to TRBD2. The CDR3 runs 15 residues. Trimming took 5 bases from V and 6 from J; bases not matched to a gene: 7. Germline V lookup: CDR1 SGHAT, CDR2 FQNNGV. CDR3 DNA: TGTGCCAGCAGCCAAGGGCTAGCGGGGTCCGGGGAGCTGTTTTTT. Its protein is CASSQGLAGSGELFF.

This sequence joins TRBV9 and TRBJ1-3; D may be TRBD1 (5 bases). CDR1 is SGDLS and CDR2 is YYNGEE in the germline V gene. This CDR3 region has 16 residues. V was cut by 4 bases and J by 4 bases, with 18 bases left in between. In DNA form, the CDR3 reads TGTGCCAGCAGCACCAAAAGGGGATTCGCCGGAAACACCATATATTTT. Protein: CASSTKRGFAGNTIYF.

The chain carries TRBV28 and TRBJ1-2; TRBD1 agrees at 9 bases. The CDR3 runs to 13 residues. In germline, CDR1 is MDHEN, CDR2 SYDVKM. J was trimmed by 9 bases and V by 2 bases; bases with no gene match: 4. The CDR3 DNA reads TGTGCCAGCAGTTTAAGGGACAGGGAGAGCTACACCTTC. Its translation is CASSLRDRESYTF.

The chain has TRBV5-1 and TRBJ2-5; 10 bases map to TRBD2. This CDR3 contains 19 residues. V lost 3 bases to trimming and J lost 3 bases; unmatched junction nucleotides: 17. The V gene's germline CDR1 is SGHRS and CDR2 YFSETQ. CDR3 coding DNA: TGCGCCAGCAGCTCCGGATGGACTAGCGGCCCGGGGGGGAAAGAGACCCAGTACTTC. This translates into CASSSGWTSGPGGKETQYF.

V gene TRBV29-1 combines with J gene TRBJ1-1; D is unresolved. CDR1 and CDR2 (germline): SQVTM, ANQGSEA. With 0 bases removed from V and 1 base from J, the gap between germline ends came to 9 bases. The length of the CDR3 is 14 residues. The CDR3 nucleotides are TGCAGCGTTGAAGATCGGGTCGAGAACACTGAAGCTTTCTTT. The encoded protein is CSVEDRVENTEAFF.

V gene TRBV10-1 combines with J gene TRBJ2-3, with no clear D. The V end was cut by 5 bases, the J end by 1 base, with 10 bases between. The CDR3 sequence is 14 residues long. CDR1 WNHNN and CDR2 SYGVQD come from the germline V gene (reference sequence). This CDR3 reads CASSRQRGTDTQYF. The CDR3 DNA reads TGCGCCAGCAGTCGTCAGCGAGGCACAGATACGCAGTATTTT.